The sample holds many counts of the clone carrying this TCR beta chain. Antigen specificity is unknown. CDR3 length equals 15 residues. The V end lost 5 bases, the J end lost 1 base, and 13 bases lay between the germline ends. Germline values: CDR1 SGHNT, CDR2 YENEEA. These data originate in a study of identical twins. Study-level results: In cord blood, abundant beta clonotypes had fewer insertions; memory showed no trend.

TCRdb used MiXCR to reprocess the 5' RACE reads, holding one entry per CDR3 protein. This table has about 430,000 distinct CDR3 sequences, about 18% appearing once. Sequenced: naive T cells sorted from blood. V usage is TRBV11-3 and J usage is TRBJ2-3; a weak D match, TRBD2 (7 bases). The sequence came from a man over 45 in good health. CDR3 nucleotide sequence: TGTGCCAGCAGCGTGAGCGGGACACGCACAGATACGCAGTATTTT. Translation: CASSVSGTRTDTQYF.